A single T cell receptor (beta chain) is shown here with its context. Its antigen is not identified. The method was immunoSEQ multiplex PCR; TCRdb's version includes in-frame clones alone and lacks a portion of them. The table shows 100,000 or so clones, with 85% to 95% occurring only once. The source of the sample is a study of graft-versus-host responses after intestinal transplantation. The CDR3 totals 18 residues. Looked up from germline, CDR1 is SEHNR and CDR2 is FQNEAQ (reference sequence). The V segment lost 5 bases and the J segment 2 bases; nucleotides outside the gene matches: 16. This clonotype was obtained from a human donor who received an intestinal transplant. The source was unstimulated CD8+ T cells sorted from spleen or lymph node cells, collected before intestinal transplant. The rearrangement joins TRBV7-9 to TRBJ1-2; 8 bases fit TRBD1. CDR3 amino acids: CASSPDLSSGGGNYGYTF. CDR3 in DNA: TGTGCCAGCAGCCCTGATTTATCTTCAGGGGGCGGAAACTATGGCTACACCTTC.